Each of the 9 T cell receptor beta chains below was sequenced from the same sample in a study of blood T cells in healthy people across ages. With a J-beta primer mix and a sample-barcoded 5' primer, a second PCR ran 7 to 11 cycles. TCRdb re-called the 5' RACE reads with MiXCR, one entry per CDR3 protein. In the table there are around 850,000 distinct CDR3 sequences, 36% of which are singletons. The material sequenced was blood. The receptors derive from a young man in good health.

This clonotype occurred once. The chain employs TRBV27 and TRBJ1-4, with a weak D call TRBD1 (6 bases). CDR1 MNHEY and CDR2 SMNVEV come from the germline V gene (reference sequence). The V and J ends lost 2 bases and 8 bases respectively, with 18 bases between them. The CDR3 is 16 residues long. The CDR3 bases are TGTGCCAGCAGTTTAAGTTGGGGGGGCGTGAGGGAAAAACTGTTTTTT. Translation: CASSLSWGGVREKLFF. Based on the CDR3 plus reference TRBV27 and TRBJ1-4, the full variable domain is EAQVTQNPRYLITVTGKKLTVTCSQNMNHEYMSWYRQDPGLGLRQIYYSMNVEVTDKGDVPEGYKVSRKEKRNFPLILESPSPNQTSLYFCASSLSWGGVREKLFFGSGTQLSVL.

Turning to this clonotype: This CDR3 is missing its conserved last phenylalanine or tryptophan, likely due to a read error. Because the CDR3's place on the DNA is in doubt, the DNA is left out and the CDR3 is given as listed by TCRdb. The chain joins TRBV4-2 to TRBJ2-5; the table's D call of TRBD2 was not tested on the DNA. With termini counted, the CDR3 has 15 amino acids. CDR1 and CDR2 (germline): LGHNA, YNFKEQ. This CDR3 is CASSQDISGAHTFGS.

This clonotype was counted between two and nine times. The J gene is TRBJ1-2, the V gene TRBV28; 7 bases align to TRBD1. This CDR3 region has 13 residues. Germline CDR1 reads MDHEN; CDR2 reads SYDVKM. V dropped 7 bases and J dropped 2; count of bases not matched to a gene: 4. The CDR3 nucleotides read TGTGCCAGCAAACTGACAGGGAACTATGGCTACACCTTC. Protein product: CASKLTGNYGYTF.

This chain joins TRBV20-1 and TRBJ1-1, with TRBD1 as a possible D gene (5 bases). This CDR3 has 13 amino acids. V was clipped by 1 base and J by 5 bases, with 11 bases between them. Germline V CDR1 and CDR2: DFQATT, SNEGSKA (reference sequence). The DNA of the CDR3 is TGCAGTGCTAGAGTAGGGGTCGGGACTGAAGCTTTCTTT. This sequence encodes CSARVGVGTEAFF.

The chain recombines TRBV12-3 or TRBV12-4 with TRBJ2-3; no clear D. The CDR3 contains 15 residues. Trimming took off 4 bases at V and 6 bases at J, with 17 bases between the two ends. In DNA form, the CDR3 reads TGTGCCAGCAGTTGGGGTGGGCTAGTTGGGGATACGCAGTATTTT. Translation: CASSWGGLVGDTQYF.

This clonotype has more than one count but fewer than ten. This sequence joins TRBV5-5 and TRBJ1-5; D gene uncertain. This CDR3 has 14 amino acids. Deletions cut 3 bases from V and 2 bases from J, with 9 bases between. Germline assignment: CDR1 SGHKS and CDR2 YYEKEE (reference sequence). The CDR3 sequence: CASSSSAGNQPQHF. The CDR3 DNA follows: TGTGCCAGCAGCTCTTCTGCAGGCAATCAGCCCCAGCATTTT.

In its sample, this clonotype was seen a few times. The rearrangement links TRBV15 to TRBJ2-5; D may be TRBD2 (6 bases). The CDR3 sequence is 13 residues long. From germline, CDR1 is LNHNV and CDR2 YYDKDF (reference sequence). The V gene lost 1 base and the J gene lost 4 bases, with 7 bases spanning the gap. This CDR3 is CATSRVEGETQYF. The CDR3 DNA sequence: TGTGCCACCAGCAGAGTGGAGGGAGAGACCCAGTACTTC.

The chain couples TRBV9 to TRBJ1-1; no clear D gene. Trimming removed 0 bases at V and 0 bases at J, with 9 bases between. The CDR3 is 15 residues long. Germline V gene lookup returns CDR1 SGDLS and CDR2 YYNGEE. CDR3: CASSVASHMNTEAFF. The CDR3 coding sequence is TGTGCCAGCAGCGTAGCTAGCCACATGAACACTGAAGCTTTCTTT. The whole variable domain, filled in from reference TRBV9 and TRBJ1-1, reads DSGVTQTPKHLITATGQRVTLRCSPRSGDLSVYWYQQSLDQGLQFLIQYYNGEERAKGNILERFSAQQFPDLHSELNLSSLELGDSALYFCASSVASHMNTEAFFGQGTRLTVV.

The table lists this clonotype with a few counts. For the CDR3, the DNA is TGTGCCAGCATTAGTCACCGGGAGGCGACCTCCTACAATGAGCAGTTCTTC. Protein: CASISHREATSYNEQFF. The V call is TRBV2, the J call TRBJ2-1; TRBD2 aligns across 7 bases. CDR3 size: 17 residues. Per germline, CDR1 SNHLY and CDR2 FYNNEI. Trimming removed 7 bases from V and 0 bases from J; junction bases left unmatched: 12.